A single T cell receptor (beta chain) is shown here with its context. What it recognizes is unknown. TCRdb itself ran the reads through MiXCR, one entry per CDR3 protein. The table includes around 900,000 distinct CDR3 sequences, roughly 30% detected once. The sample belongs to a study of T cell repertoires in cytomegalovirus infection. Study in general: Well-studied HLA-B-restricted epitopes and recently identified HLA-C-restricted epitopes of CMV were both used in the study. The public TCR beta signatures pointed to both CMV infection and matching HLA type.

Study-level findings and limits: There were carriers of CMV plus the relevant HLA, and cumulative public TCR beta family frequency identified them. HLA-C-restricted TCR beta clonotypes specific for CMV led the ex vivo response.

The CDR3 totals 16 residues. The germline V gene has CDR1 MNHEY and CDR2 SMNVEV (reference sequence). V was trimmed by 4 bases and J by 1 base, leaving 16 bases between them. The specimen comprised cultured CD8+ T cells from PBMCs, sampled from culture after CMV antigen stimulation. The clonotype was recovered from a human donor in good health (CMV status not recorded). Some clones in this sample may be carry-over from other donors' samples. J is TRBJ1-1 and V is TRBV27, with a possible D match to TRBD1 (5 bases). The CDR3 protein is CASSSSPGHTNTEAFF. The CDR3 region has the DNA TGTGCCAGCAGTTCATCCCCCGGACATACGAACACTGAAGCTTTCTTT.